The clone carrying this T cell receptor beta chain was observed a single time. Its antigen is not known. This entry comes from a study of cytomegalovirus exposure and HLA in healthy donors. Study-wide results and limits: Excluded were some V segments that proved indistinguishable, including TRBV6-2 and TRBV6-3.

V trimming: 0 bases; J trimming: 6 bases; junction bases outside the gene matches: 3. There are 15 residues in the CDR3. Germline-derived CDR1 and CDR2 are LGHNA and YNFKEQ. The primer mix had 60 Vbeta and 13 Jbeta primers. The protocol was immunoSEQ multiplex PCR, while the TCRdb copy is restricted to in-frame clones and leaves out a portion. The repertoire has approximately 94,000 clones, over 75% of them found once; the top ten carry approximately 5.3%. The sequence came from a man aged 30 to 39 in good health and CMV-seropositive. The chain links TRBV4-2 to TRBJ1-2, with 11 bases lining up with TRBD1. Sequenced: PBMCs. The CDR3 DNA is TGTGCCAGCAGCCAAGATCAGGGACAGGGGGATGGCTACACCTTC. It encodes CASSQDQGQGDGYTF.